A single sample gave rise to the 18 T cell receptor beta chains below, sequenced in a study of relationships among human T cell subsets. Semiquantitative ARM-PCR amplified T cell receptor alpha and beta CDR3 regions from mRNA. Exponential amplification used communal superprimers after tagged nested gene-specific primers in ARM-PCR. One entry per CDR3 protein, called by TCRdb with MiXCR from the multiplex PCR reads. The sample holds about 15,000 distinct CDR3 sequences, about 56% seen once. Sequenced input: total T cells sorted from blood. These receptors all come from a man in his forties in good health.

This clonotype occurred a few times. The rearrangement joins TRBV4-1 to TRBJ1-2; 7 bases are shared with TRBD1. Germline V CDR1 and CDR2: MGHRA, YSYEKL. Unmatched junction bases numbered 8, after V lost 3 bases and J lost 1 base. The CDR3 runs to 16 residues. The CDR3 nucleotides are TGCGCCAGCAGCCACCCTCCGGGACAGAGTAACTATGGCTACACCTTC. Its translation: CASSHPPGQSNYGYTF.

The chain joins TRBV30 to TRBJ1-2, with D maybe TRBD1 (5 bases). CDR3 length: 13 amino acids. Trimming cost V 0 bases and J 1 base, with 6 bases left between them. The germline CDR1 and CDR2 sequences are GTSNPN and SVGIG (reference sequence). In nucleotides, the CDR3 is TGTGCCTGGAGTGTTGACAGTAACTATGGCTACACCTTC. Protein product: CAWSVDSNYGYTF.

The genes are TRBV11-2 and TRBJ2-7; D unclear. The CDR3 runs 10 residues. V lost 5 bases to trimming and J lost 4 bases, with 3 bases between them. Per the germline V gene, CDR1 is SGHAT and CDR2 is FQNNGV. CDR3 bases: TGTGCCAGCAGCCATTACGAGCAGTACTTC. Amino acids: CASSHYEQYF.

This clonotype was counted only a few times. The chain joins TRBV5-1 to TRBJ2-5; D may be TRBD2 (6 bases). The CDR3 loop spans 16 amino acids. CDR1 and CDR2 from the germline V gene are SGHRS and YFSETQ. The CDR3 DNA is TGCGCGACCGAGGACGGGGGTCCCAGGGATCAAGAGACCCAGTACTTC. Amino acids: CATEDGGPRDQETQYF.

There are a few counts of this clonotype. The genes are TRBV2 and TRBJ1-5; no clear D. Germline CDR1 and CDR2: SNHLY and FYNNEI. The CDR3 contains 14 residues. Between the trimmed V and J ends, which lost 5 bases and 6 bases, there was a span of 14 bases. The CDR3 region has the DNA TGTGCCAGCAGTACAGAGAATCCTACTCAGCCCCAGCATTTT. This gives the protein CASSTENPTQPQHF.

This chain uses TRBV7-9 with TRBJ1-1; D remains ambiguous. CDR1 and CDR2 (germline): SEHNR, FQNEAQ (reference sequence). V lost 1 base and J 6 bases, leaving 12 bases between the germline ends. The CDR3 length is 14 residues. For the CDR3, the DNA is TGTGCCAGCAGCTTAGGAGGCCCAGCGTCTGAAGCTTTCTTT. Translation gives CASSLGGPASEAFF.

This clonotype was seen a handful of times. The chain joins TRBV12-3 or TRBV12-4 to TRBJ1-5; TRBD1 aligns across 9 bases. The CDR3 extends over 14 amino acids. With 5 bases clipped from V and 4 bases from J, the junction kept 3 bases outside the gene matches. Written as DNA, the CDR3 is TGTGCCAGCAGTCCCGGACAGGGGAATCAGCCCCAGCATTTT. This gives the protein CASSPGQGNQPQHF.

In this sample, this clonotype turned up a few times. The V and J genes are TRBV10-3 and TRBJ1-4; weak D call: TRBD1 (5 bases). V was cut by 7 bases and J by 4 bases, with 13 bases left in between. CDR1 ENHRY and CDR2 SYGVKD come from the germline V gene. This CDR3 is built from 14 residues. CDR3 sequence (DNA): TGTGCCATCAAGGGGCAGGTCGATAATGAAAAACTGTTTTTT. Translation gives CAIKGQVDNEKLFF.

J is TRBJ2-1 and V is TRBV6-4, with 12 bases that match TRBD2. Germline trimming cut 2 bases from V and 6 bases from J; bases unmatched to any gene: 2. The CDR3 covers 15 residues. Looked up from germline, CDR1 is MRHNA and CDR2 is SNTAGT. The CDR3 here is CASSDPSGGANEQFF. CDR3 in DNA: TGTGCCAGCAGTGACCCTAGCGGGGGGGCCAATGAGCAGTTCTTC.

CDR3 in amino acids: CASSLVGGRNQPQHF. For the CDR3, the DNA is TGTGCCAGCAGCTTAGTGGGTGGGCGCAATCAGCCCCAGCATTTT. The V and J genes are TRBV11-1 and TRBJ1-5; D ambiguous. Germline CDR1 is SGHAT and CDR2 is FQDESV (reference sequence). The V end lost 1 base, the J end lost 2 bases, and 9 bases lay between the germline ends. This CDR3 has 15 residues. The entire variable domain, with the rest obtained from reference TRBV11-1 and TRBJ1-5, is as follows: EAEVAQSPRYKITEKSQAVAFWCDPISGHATLYWYRQILGQGPELLVQFQDESVVDDSQLPKDRFSAERLKGVDSTLKIQPAELGDSAMYLCASSLVGGRNQPQHFGDGTRLSIL.

This clonotype has a handful of counts. The chain links TRBV12-3 or TRBV12-4 to TRBJ1-2; D is ambiguous. This CDR3 is 16 amino acids long. Trimming removed 3 bases at V and 4 bases at J, with 18 bases between. The CDR3 protein is CASSLGRSAFLYGYTF. In DNA, the CDR3 is TGTGCCAGCAGTTTGGGAAGGAGCGCCTTTCTCTATGGCTACACCTTC.

By share of the sample, this clonotype is medium-sized. This chain connects TRBV11-2 to TRBJ2-2; D ambiguous. The germline gives CDR1 SGHAT, CDR2 FQNNGV. V lost 3 bases and J 5 bases, leaving 13 bases between the germline ends. The CDR3 covers 15 residues. CDR3 residues: CASSFLTSGTGELFF. CDR3 in DNA: TGTGCCAGCAGCTTTTTAACATCCGGGACCGGGGAGCTGTTTTTT.

The chain has TRBV7-9 and TRBJ2-7; D is undetermined. Germline V CDR1 and CDR2: SEHNR, FQNEAQ (reference sequence). The ends were cut back, 1 base at V and 5 bases at J, with 12 bases in the middle. The CDR3 has 14 amino acids. For the CDR3, the DNA is TGTGCCAGCAGCTTAGATGGGGTCCACCACGAGCAGTACTTC. It specifies CASSLDGVHHEQYF. The variable domain in full, completed from reference TRBV7-9 and TRBJ2-7, reads DTGVSQNPRHKITKRGQNVTFRCDPISEHNRLYWYRQTLGQGPEFLTYFQNEAQLEKSRLLSDRFSAERPKGSFSTLEIQRTEQGDSAMYLCASSLDGVHHEQYFGPGTRLTVT.

V and J are TRBV6-4 and TRBJ2-2; D call uncertain. CDR1 and CDR2 (germline): MRHNA, SNTAGT. V was cut by 3 bases and J by 1 base, with 9 bases left in between. This CDR3 is 15 amino acids long. The chain's CDR3 is CASSEDPKNTGELFF. CDR3 bases: TGTGCCAGCAGTGAAGACCCCAAGAACACCGGGGAGCTGTTTTTT.

This clonotype has a handful of counts. The chain couples TRBV2 to TRBJ2-7; D is unresolved. Germline values: CDR1 SNHLY, CDR2 FYNNEI. The germline V and J ends were trimmed by 2 bases and 0 bases, with 11 bases remaining between them. The CDR3 extends over 15 amino acids. This CDR3 reads CASSEWAPSSYEQYF. The CDR3 DNA reads TGTGCCAGCAGTGAATGGGCTCCCTCCTCCTACGAGCAGTACTTC.

This rearrangement joins TRBV10-3 to TRBJ2-7; unclear D gene. The CDR3 contains 14 residues. V was pared by 0 bases and J by 2 bases, with 8 bases between. Germline CDR1 reads ENHRY; CDR2 reads SYGVKD. The CDR3, as DNA: TGTGCCATCAGTGAGTCTGCAGCCACCTACGAGCAGTACTTC. Protein product: CAISESAATYEQYF.

The chain couples TRBV11-2 to TRBJ1-1; D unclear. Germline assignment: CDR1 SGHAT and CDR2 FQNNGV. There are 12 residues in the CDR3. V was trimmed by 5 bases and J by 1 base, leaving 5 bases between them. The CDR3 region is CASSPWNTEAFF. DNA for the CDR3: TGTGCCAGCAGCCCCTGGAACACTGAAGCTTTCTTT. The variable domain in full, with the rest retrieved from reference TRBV11-2 and TRBJ1-1, is EAGVAQSPRYKIIEKRQSVAFWCNPISGHATLYWYQQILGQGPKLLIQFQNNGVVDDSQLPKDRFSAERLKGVDSTLKIQPAKLEDSAVYLCASSPWNTEAFFGQGTRLTVV.

The chain couples TRBV28 to TRBJ2-7, with D perhaps matching TRBD2 (5 bases). The ends were cut back, 3 bases at V and 2 bases at J, with 11 bases in the middle. Germline values: CDR1 MDHEN, CDR2 SYDVKM. CDR3 size: 14 residues. The CDR3: CASSLAGATYEQYF. Here the CDR3 DNA reads TGTGCCAGCAGTTTGGCGGGCGCAACCTACGAGCAGTACTTC. The whole variable domain, remainder taken from reference TRBV28 and TRBJ2-7, is DVKVTQSSRYLVKRTGEKVFLECVQDMDHENMFWYRQDPGLGLRLIYFSYDVKMKEKGDIPEGYSVSREKKERFSLILESASTNQTSMYLCASSLAGATYEQYFGPGTRLTVT.